Listed below are T cell receptor beta chains from one sample, sequenced in a study of cytomegalovirus exposure and HLA in healthy donors. Using immunoSEQ multiplex PCR, the repertoire was profiled, and TCRdb retains in-frame clones only, with some absent. The table lists over 150,000 clones, around 88% of them singletons. The specimen was PBMCs. Receptors originate from a woman aged 25 to 39 in good health and CMV-seronegative. Each CDR3 is given without its conserved first and last residue. A D gene is named only where the DNA matches it firmly.

D,J,V,CDR3
.,TRBJ2-6,TRBV25-1,ASSESVGGRSGANVLT
.,TRBJ1-2,TRBV9,ASSGRQDAPYGYT
.,TRBJ2-7,TRBV7-3,ASSPDNYEQY
TRBD2,TRBJ2-3,TRBV7-7,ASSLGTSGADTQY
TRBD2,TRBJ2-3,TRBV6-5,ASRLAAPTDTQY
.,TRBJ1-5,TRBV28,ASRGPPKRQPQH
TRBD1,TRBJ1-1,TRBV7-9,ASSVGGQTPNTEAF
TRBD1,TRBJ2-2,TRBV4-2,ASSQGDSGTGELF
.,TRBJ2-7,TRBV6-5,ASSRGYEQY
TRBD1,TRBJ1-6,TRBV27,ASSQLGQRGYNSPLH
TRBD1,TRBJ1-1,TRBV5-6,ASSSPGQGASTEAF
.,TRBJ2-1,TRBV28,ASSLTGIDYNEQF
TRBD2,TRBJ2-5,TRBV6-1,ASSERKAGGTETQY
TRBD2,TRBJ2-7,TRBV4-3,ASSQDLGLADHSYEQY
TRBD1,TRBJ2-7,TRBV6-5,ASVGQGTYEQY
TRBD2,TRBJ2-1,TRBV6-4,ASSARLAVNNEQF
.,TRBJ2-2,TRBV11-3,ASSLVSTGELF
.,TRBJ2-7,TRBV19,ASSIATDPSYEQY
TRBD2,TRBJ2-3,TRBV27,ASSPGTSGSTDTQY
.,TRBJ1-4,TRBV28,ASRPGLINEKLF
TRBD1,TRBJ2-5,TRBV11-2,ASSRTGGAETQY
TRBD1,TRBJ2-1,TRBV7-7,ASSLLTGTGYNEQF
.,TRBJ2-3,TRBV5-8,ASSLGAPPSTDTQY
TRBD2,TRBJ2-2,TRBV19,ASSQLAGGPGELF
.,TRBJ1-5,TRBV25-1,ASSGATSNQPQH
TRBD1,TRBJ2-7,TRBV5-1,ASSSVGTGYSYEQY
TRBD1,TRBJ2-7,TRBV4-2,ASSQGTGLYEQY
.,TRBJ2-7,TRBV5-1,ASSGNTGTEQY
TRBD2,TRBJ2-1,TRBV9,ASSVGLISSRGIHNEQF
TRBD2,TRBJ2-1,TRBV5-6,ASIASGSRNEQF
TRBD1,TRBJ1-5,TRBV27,ASRTTGGRPQPQH